A single sample is the source of the 19 T cell receptor beta chains below, sequenced in a study of cytomegalovirus exposure and HLA in healthy donors. It was with 60 Vbeta and 13 Jbeta primers that the PCR ran. Measured with immunoSEQ multiplex PCR; TCRdb has only the in-frame clones, and not every one. Among 150,000 to 200,000 clones, around 77% were seen once, and the ten largest hold 2.5% to 3.5%. The sample taken for sequencing was PBMCs. The source is a female donor in good health and CMV-seronegative.

The J gene is TRBJ2-3, the V gene TRBV13; 12 positions agree with TRBD2. Trimming removed 6 bases from V and 5 bases from J; junction bases left unmatched: 15. The CDR3 length is 18 residues. Germline V lookup: CDR1 PRHDT, CDR2 FYEKMQ (reference sequence). CDR3 sequence: CASRGASGGAIVEDTQYF. In DNA form, the CDR3 reads TGTGCCAGCAGGGGAGCTAGCGGGGGGGCCATTGTTGAAGATACGCAGTATTTT.

The chain employs TRBV19 and TRBJ2-1; a possible D gene is TRBD2 (6 bases). Looked up from germline, CDR1 is LNHDA and CDR2 is SQIVND (reference sequence). The CDR3 runs to 11 residues. The V gene lost 8 bases and the J gene lost 7 bases, with 9 bases spanning the gap. CDR3 protein: CASSAGNEQFF. CDR3 sequence (DNA): TGTGCCAGTTCGGCGGGGAATGAGCAGTTCTTC.

A single count supports this clone. The rearrangement links TRBV6-5 to TRBJ2-1; D perhaps matches TRBD2 (5 bases). There are 14 residues in the CDR3. Trimming stripped 0 bases from V and 5 bases from J, with 8 bases between. In germline, CDR1 is MNHEY, CDR2 SVGAGI. The chain's CDR3 is CASSYSRVNNEQFF. In DNA form, the CDR3 reads TGTGCCAGCAGTTACTCGAGGGTTAACAATGAGCAGTTCTTC.

The rearrangement joins TRBV29-1 to TRBJ2-1; 10 bases line up with TRBD1. J lost 6 bases, V lost 3 bases, and 11 bases had no gene match. CDR3 size: 16 residues. Germline V CDR1 and CDR2: SQVTM, ANQGSEA. CDR3 sequence (DNA): TGCAGCGTTGAGTTTGATTGGGACAGGGGTTCCAATGAGCAGTTCTTC. Protein sequence: CSVEFDWDRGSNEQFF.

The chain combines TRBV7-6 with TRBJ2-5, with 7 bases identical to TRBD1. CDR1 SGHVS and CDR2 FNYEAQ come from the germline V gene. The CDR3 totals 13 residues. The V gene end was trimmed by 0 bases and the J gene end by 5 bases; junction bases not matched to a gene: 0. CDR3 sequence (DNA): TGTGCCAGCAGCTTAGCAGGGGGCGAGACCCAGTACTTC. Amino acids: CASSLAGGETQYF. The whole variable domain, remainder taken from reference TRBV7-6 and TRBJ2-5, is GAGVSQSPRYKVTKRGQDVALRCDPISGHVSLYWYRQALGQGPEFLTYFNYEAQQDKSGLPNDRFSAERPEGSISTLTIQRTEQRDSAMYRCASSLAGGETQYFGPGTRLLVL.

This clone was counted only a few times. The chain uses TRBV7-8 and TRBJ1-5, with TRBD1 as a possible D gene (5 bases). Germline CDR1 SGHVS, CDR2 FQNEAQ. This CDR3 is 15 amino acids long. V lost 2 bases and J 4 bases, leaving 12 bases between the germline ends. CDR3: CASSLWGEANQPQHF. The CDR3 bases are TGTGCCAGCAGCTTATGGGGGGAAGCTAATCAGCCCCAGCATTTT.

This chain uses TRBV7-6 with TRBJ2-2; TRBD2 matches 10 bases. V trimming: 1 base; J trimming: 4 bases; junction bases outside the gene matches: 6. The germline V gene encodes CDR1 SGHVS and CDR2 FNYEAQ. This CDR3 comprises 17 residues. CDR3 sequence: CASSLEAGGPTTGELFF. In DNA form, the CDR3 reads TGTGCCAGCAGCTTAGAAGCGGGGGGGCCGACCACCGGGGAGCTGTTTTTT.

This CDR3 reads CASSKVLGEKLFF. The CDR3 DNA follows: TGTGCCAGTAGTAAAGTGCTCGGGGAAAAACTGTTTTTT. V and J are TRBV19 and TRBJ1-4; D gene ambiguous. V gave up 4 bases and J gave up 8 bases, with 11 bases separating them. The CDR3 has 13 amino acids. The germline V gene has CDR1 LNHDA and CDR2 SQIVND (reference sequence).

The rearrangement uses TRBV10-3 and TRBJ1-2, with D possibly being TRBD1 (6 bases). The V gene lost 0 bases and the J gene lost 6 bases, with 8 bases spanning the gap. CDR3 length: 13 amino acids. Per germline, CDR1 ENHRY and CDR2 SYGVKD. CDR3 sequence (DNA): TGTGCCATCAGTGAGTCGCCAGGGGATGGCTACACCTTC. It encodes CAISESPGDGYTF.

In its sample, this clone was seen a few times. The chain uses TRBV19 and TRBJ2-1; 7 bases map to TRBD2. Looked up from germline, CDR1 is LNHDA and CDR2 is SQIVND (reference sequence). The CDR3 is 12 residues long. The CDR3 region has the DNA TGTACAGCGGGGCCCTCCTACAATGAGCAGTTCTTC. Residues: CTAGPSYNEQFF.

This clone was detected a few times. This chain connects TRBV7-8 to TRBJ2-5, with 11 nucleotides matching TRBD2. This CDR3 region has 14 residues. Trimming cost V 4 bases and J 5 bases; bases outside gene matches: 3. Germline CDR1 SGHVS, CDR2 FQNEAQ. CDR3 sequence reads: CASSSRLAGETQYF. The CDR3 DNA follows: TGTGCCAGCAGCTCCCGACTAGCGGGGGAGACCCAGTACTTC.

CDR3 in amino acids: CSVEDDRVGSSYEQYF. Here the CDR3 DNA reads TGCAGCGTTGAAGATGACAGGGTTGGTAGCTCCTACGAGCAGTACTTC. The chain combines TRBV29-1 with TRBJ2-7; 7 bases line up with TRBD1. The CDR3 is 16 residues long. Germline lookup yields CDR1 SQVTM and CDR2 ANQGSEA. The junction had 8 bases not matched to a gene; V was cut back by 0 bases and J by 0 bases.

This chain links TRBV5-4 with TRBJ2-3, with TRBD2 matching 8 bases. Germline loops: CDR1 SGHNT, CDR2 YYREEE (reference sequence). The CDR3 contains 17 residues. V shed 0 bases and J 0 bases; nucleotides not matched to a gene: 6. The CDR3 protein is CASSLALAGSSTDTQYF. The DNA for the CDR3 is TGTGCCAGCAGCTTGGCCTTAGCGGGGTCTAGCACAGATACGCAGTATTTT.

This chain connects TRBV4-3 to TRBJ1-1; 8 bases fit TRBD1. Germline V gene data show CDR1 as LGHNA and CDR2 as YSLEER. Unmatched junction bases numbered 8, after V lost 2 bases and J lost 12 bases. This CDR3 comprises 13 residues. Written as DNA, the CDR3 is TGCGCCAGCAGCCAAAGCAGGGGGCGCGGCTCTTTCTTT. Translating gives CASSQSRGRGSFF.

The chain links TRBV28 to TRBJ2-3; D is ambiguous. This CDR3 region has 17 residues. Trimming removed 6 bases at V and 8 bases at J, with 27 bases between. The germline V gene has CDR1 MDHEN and CDR2 SYDVKM. Written as DNA, the CDR3 is TGTGCCAGCAGCCCACCCCCTCTTGGCGGCCTAAAGGTTACGCAGTATTTT. As protein: CASSPPPLGGLKVTQYF.

This clone was detected only once. The CDR3 loop is CASSALSGVGTDTQYF. In nucleotides, the CDR3 is TGTGCCAGCAGCGCCCTTAGCGGGGTAGGGACAGATACGCAGTATTTT. This chain links TRBV9 with TRBJ2-3; TRBD2 agrees at 8 bases. Trimming at V came to 3 bases and at J to 3 bases, leaving 9 bases not matched to a gene. The CDR3 is 16 residues long. Germline CDR1 and CDR2: SGDLS and YYNGEE.

V gene TRBV28 combines with J gene TRBJ1-1; possible D gene TRBD1, 5 bases. V lost 6 bases and J 2 bases, leaving 16 bases between the germline ends. The CDR3 runs 15 residues. Looked up from germline, CDR1 is MDHEN and CDR2 is SYDVKM. The CDR3 loop is CASSLPGRANTEAFF. In nucleotides, the CDR3 is TGTGCCAGCAGCCTCCCAGGCAGGGCCAACACTGAAGCTTTCTTT.

The chain employs TRBV30 and TRBJ1-1; D perhaps matches TRBD1 (5 bases). V lost 5 bases, J lost 11 bases, and 12 bases lay in between. CDR3 length: 10 amino acids. Germline CDR1 and CDR2: GTSNPN and SVGIG (reference sequence). CDR3 sequence (DNA): TGTGCCTGGGGGGGGGTGGGTGCTTTCTTT. Amino acid sequence: CAWGGVGAFF. The full variable domain, its missing parts supplied by reference TRBV30 and TRBJ1-1, is SQTIHQWPATLVQPVGSPLSLECTVEGTSNPNLYWYRQAAGRGLQLLFYSVGIGQISSEVPQNLSASRPQDRQFILSSKKLLLSDSGFYLCAWGGVGAFFGQGTRLTVV.

The chain joins TRBV6-1 to TRBJ2-2, with TRBD1 identical over 8 bases. The V and J ends lost 10 bases and 3 bases, in that order; junction bases with no gene match: 10. CDR1 is MNHNS and CDR2 is SASEGT in the germline V gene. CDR3 length: 15 residues. The CDR3 DNA sequence: TGTGCCACCAGAACAGGGGGAAGGTACACCGGGGAGCTGTTTTTT. Its protein is CATRTGGRYTGELFF.